This T cell receptor beta chain was captured in a study of early T cells in non-severe SARS-CoV-2 infection. Overall study: The input, bulk RNA from unsorted whole blood, was sequenced, and chains were unpaired. Study-wide findings and caveats: VDJdb matches were skewed toward anti-spike CD8 T cell responses.

CDR1 is LGHDT and CDR2 is YNNKEL in the germline V gene (reference sequence). Trimming took 0 bases from V and 2 from J; bases not matched to a gene: 12. The CDR3 length is 18 residues. Unique molecular identifiers were affixed to single, distinct cDNA molecules. TCRdb independently ran MiXCR on the 5' RACE reads; one entry per CDR3 protein. The sample records more than 80,000 distinct CDR3 sequences, around a sixth being singletons. As for this clonotype: The antigen is undetermined.

The material sequenced was whole blood. This rearrangement joins TRBV3-1 to TRBJ2-7; 8 bases fit TRBD2. This TCR came from an adult who was a healthcare worker with PCR-confirmed SARS-CoV-2 infection or an uninfected control (not recorded which). The CDR3 bases are TGTGCCAGCAGCCAAGAGGGCCCTGGTAGCGGGGCCACCTACGAGCAGTACTTC. Its protein is CASSQEGPGSGATYEQYF.